This T cell receptor beta chain was profiled in a study of blood T cells in healthy people across ages. About this clonotype itself: Antigen: not known.

Through a sample-barcoded 5' primer and a J-beta primer mix, a second PCR was run for about 7 to 12 cycles. TCRdb redid the calling of the 5' RACE reads with MiXCR, one entry per CDR3 protein. Of fewer than 2 million distinct CDR3 sequences listed, 35% to 50% were seen once; the top ten hold approximately 22%. V was shortened by 3 bases and J by 6 bases, with 15 bases between the two germline ends. CDR3 size: 13 residues. In germline, CDR1 is DFQATT, CDR2 SNEGSKA (reference sequence). Broader study findings: As age increased, TCR beta diversity per million T cells fell in a roughly linear fashion.

The TCR sequence derives from a human donor in good health. Sequenced: blood. The chain employs TRBV20-1 and TRBJ2-7; D possibly corresponds to TRBD2 (6 bases). CDR3 region: CSARRDPLLEQYF. CDR3 nucleotide sequence: TGCAGTGCTAGGCGGGACCCTCTCCTCGAGCAGTACTTC.